This entry lists 25 T cell receptor beta chains sequenced from one sample in a study of CD4 and CD8 cells across lung adenocarcinoma regions. Each CDR3 protein is one row after TCRdb ran MiXCR on the PCR reads. This sample carries about 23,000 distinct CDR3 sequences, 52% of them seen once, and the ten largest clones take over 20%. Sequencing was carried out using CD4+ T cells from the center of a lung tumor. These receptors were taken from a male donor with lung adenocarcinoma. The CD4 and CD8 labels of this study may be unreliable.

This clonotype was counted a few times. This sequence may be a read error, since a much larger clone differs from it by one base. This chain connects TRBV7-3 to TRBJ2-5; D perhaps matches TRBD2 (5 bases). The CDR3 has 13 amino acids. V was trimmed by 5 bases and J by 11 bases, leaving 18 bases between them. The germline gives CDR1 SGHTA, CDR2 FQGTGA. CDR3 coding DNA: TGTGCCAGCAGCCTAGGACTCTACAATGAGCAGTACTTC. Translated, it gives CASSLGLYNEQYF.

A remark on this clonotype: It is unclear where the CDR3 begins or ends on the DNA, so no DNA is shown, and the CDR3 is as TCRdb lists it. The rearrangement joins TRBV27 to TRBJ2-5; TRBD1, the D gene given by the table, was not confirmed from the DNA. The CDR3 length is 17 residues, termini included. The germline CDR1 and CDR2 sequences are MNHEY and SMNVEV (reference sequence). The CDR3 spells CASSPGRVGCGTETQYF.

This clonotype was counted between two and nine times. The gene calls are TRBV6-1 and TRBJ2-3, with 11 nucleotides matching TRBD1. V lost 6 bases to trimming and J lost 4 bases; unmatched junction nucleotides: 6. The CDR3 has 15 residues. The V gene's germline CDR1 is MNHNS and CDR2 SASEGT. CDR3 in amino acids: CASRRDRGYPDTQYF. The CDR3 nucleotides are TGTGCCAGCAGACGGGACAGGGGGTACCCAGATACGCAGTATTTT.

The table lists this clonotype with a few counts. At one end the junction does not follow the germline gene, possibly because of a read error. This chain joins TRBV6-5 and TRBJ2-3, with a tentative D call TRBD2 (6 bases). The CDR3 consists of 15 residues. Per germline, CDR1 MNHEY and CDR2 SVGAGI. CDR3 nucleotide sequence: TGTGCCAGCAGACTCCAGTCCGGGAGTACCGATACGCTGTATTTT. It is translated as CASRLQSGSTDTLYF.

The chain links TRBV14 to TRBJ2-5; tentatively, D is TRBD2 (8 bases). The CDR3 length is 15 residues. CDR1 SGHDN and CDR2 FVKESK come from the germline V gene. The CDR3, as DNA: TGTGGCGGGGGGCAAGGGGGCCGTGGCAAAGAGACCCAGTACTTC. Its protein product is CGGGQGGRGKETQYF.

This clonotype was recorded a few times. The chain recombines TRBV7-6 with TRBJ2-6; the D gene is possibly TRBD2 (5 bases). The ends were cut back, 0 bases at V and 2 bases at J, with 11 bases in the middle. Germline loops: CDR1 SGHVS, CDR2 FNYEAQ. The CDR3 consists of 17 residues. In DNA, the CDR3 is TGTGCCAGCAGCTTAGCGCGTCGCGGGCCTGGGGCCAACGTCCTGACTTTC. Translation gives CASSLARRGPGANVLTF. Full variable domain (remainder filled in from reference TRBV7-6 and TRBJ2-6): GAGVSQSPRYKVTKRGQDVALRCDPISGHVSLYWYRQALGQGPEFLTYFNYEAQQDKSGLPNDRFSAERPEGSISTLTIQRTEQRDSAMYRCASSLARRGPGANVLTFGAGSRLTVL.

In this sample, this clonotype turned up many times. The chain recombines TRBV10-2 with TRBJ2-5; D not resolved. CDR1 is WSHSY, CDR2 SAAADI, per germline. Trimming pared 5 bases from V and 2 bases from J, leaving 9 bases between. The CDR3 is made up of 13 amino acids. CDR3 sequence (DNA): TGCGCCAGCAGTAGCGTCAGACAAGAGACCCAGTACTTC. It encodes CASSSVRQETQYF.

The chain has TRBV11-2 and TRBJ2-5; 7 nucleotides agree with TRBD2. V shed 6 bases and J 4 bases; nucleotides not matched to a gene: 14. In germline, CDR1 is SGHAT, CDR2 FQNNGV. There are 16 residues in the CDR3. The CDR3 DNA is TGTGCCAGCAGGGGCGACGGGGGGAGAGTCACAGAGACCCAGTACTTC. Encoded protein: CASRGDGGRVTETQYF.

A word on this clonotype: With a much larger clone just one base away, this may be a read error. This rearrangement joins TRBV5-5 to TRBJ2-1, with 11 nucleotides matching TRBD1. From germline, CDR1 is SGHKS and CDR2 YYEKEE (reference sequence). The length of the CDR3 is 14 residues. As DNA, the CDR3 is TGTGCCAGCAGCTCCGGACAGGGGGCCAATGAGCAGCTCTTC. As protein: CASSSGQGANEQLF.

The chain is built from TRBV14 and TRBJ2-1; possibly TRBD2 for D (5 bases). Germline V gives CDR1 SGHDN, CDR2 FVKESK. Trimming left V 3 bases short and J 7 bases short, with 13 bases between. This CDR3 is 14 amino acids long. CDR3 in amino acids: CASSQGGRQNEQFF. DNA for the CDR3: TGTGCCAGCAGCCAGGGTGGGAGACAAAATGAGCAGTTCTTC.

This clonotype has a count of ten or more. Since a much larger clone is just one base distant, this may be a read error. The CDR3 DNA follows: TGTGCCAGCAGTTACGTCCACGGAGGGACCCAGTTCTTC. Its translation is CASSYVHGGTQFF. J is TRBJ2-1 and V is TRBV6-5, with D maybe TRBD2 (6 bases). The V gene lost 2 bases and the J gene lost 13 bases, with 15 bases spanning the gap. The CDR3 covers 13 residues. Germline V gene data show CDR1 as MNHEY and CDR2 as SVGAGI.

This rearrangement joins TRBV6-1 to TRBJ1-5; D gene ambiguous. Germline assignment: CDR1 MNHNS and CDR2 SASEGT. The CDR3 runs to 14 residues. V lost 8 bases, J lost 0 bases, and 11 bases lay in between. CDR3 DNA: TGTGCCAGCTGGCCGAACCATAGCAATCAGCCCCAGCATTTT. It encodes CASWPNHSNQPQHF.

There are many counts of this clonotype. The chain carries TRBV27 and TRBJ2-1; 13 nucleotides line up with TRBD2. V lost 6 bases, J lost 8 bases, and 10 bases stayed unmatched. The CDR3 totals 16 residues. CDR1 MNHEY and CDR2 SMNVEV come from the germline V gene (reference sequence). CDR3 amino acids: CASSSPGTSGTYEQFF. The CDR3, as DNA: TGTGCCAGCAGCTCTCCGGGGACTAGCGGGACTTATGAGCAGTTCTTC.

The CDR3 spells CASSSLLAGGPYDAQFF. Here the CDR3 DNA reads TGTGCCAGCAGTTCCCTCCTAGCGGGAGGGCCTTACGATGCGCAGTTCTTC. The rearrangement joins TRBV6-5 to TRBJ2-1, with 12 positions matching TRBD2. The junction had 16 bases not matched to a gene; V was cut back by 4 bases and J by 12 bases. CDR1 MNHEY and CDR2 SVGAGI come from the germline V gene. This CDR3 region has 17 residues.

As for this clonotype: The CDR3 ends on some other residue instead of the conserved phenylalanine or tryptophan, so this is likely a read error. The DNA is omitted, as the CDR3 cannot be located on it reliably, and the CDR3 follows TCRdb's listing. The chain couples TRBV27 to TRBJ2-5; the D call in the table, TRBD2, was not verified against the DNA. Germline lookup yields CDR1 MNHEY and CDR2 SMNVEV (reference sequence). The CDR3 extends over 15 residues, inclusive of both ends. Here the CDR3 reads CASSLSTSFQETWFS.

The genes are TRBV27 and TRBJ2-1; 7 nucleotides line up with TRBD2. J lost 15 bases, V lost 5 bases, and 7 bases had no gene match. The germline gives CDR1 MNHEY, CDR2 SMNVEV (reference sequence). CDR3 length: 11 residues. Here the CDR3 DNA reads TGTGCCAGCAGTGAACTAGCGTCCCTGTTCTTC. Translating gives CASSELASLFF.

This rearrangement joins TRBV10-3 to TRBJ1-1; no definite D call. The CDR3 contains 13 residues. V lost 6 bases and J lost 3, with 11 bases in between. Germline CDR1 ENHRY, CDR2 SYGVKD. The CDR3, as DNA: TGTGCCATCAGGGCCCGATTGGACACTGAAGCTTTCTTT. It yields the protein CAIRARLDTEAFF.

A few counts support this clonotype. One junction end disagrees with the germline gene, perhaps due to a read error. This rearrangement joins TRBV12-3 or TRBV12-4 to TRBJ2-5; D is unresolved. The CDR3 loop spans 16 amino acids. CDR3 coding DNA: TGTGCCAGCAGCTTAGATGCCACCACCTCGCGGGAGACCCAGTACTTC. Translation: CASSLDATTSRETQYF.

This chain joins TRBV30 and TRBJ1-1, with TRBD1 identical over 8 bases. The V gene end was trimmed by 3 bases and the J gene end by 7 bases; junction bases not matched to a gene: 1. From germline, CDR1 is GTSNPN and CDR2 SVGIG (reference sequence). The CDR3 extends over 11 amino acids. CDR3 in DNA: TGTGCCTGGAGAACAGGGGGTGAAGCTTTCTTT. Translated: CAWRTGGEAFF.

There are a few counts of this clonotype. The chain uses TRBV6-4 and TRBJ2-4; D is perhaps TRBD2 (5 bases). V gave up 4 bases and J gave up 8 bases, with 12 bases separating them. In germline, CDR1 is MRHNA, CDR2 SNTAGT. The CDR3 is 13 amino acids. The CDR3 is CASSGADGDIQYF. The CDR3 DNA sequence: TGTGCCAGCAGTGGGGCGGACGGGGACATTCAGTACTTC.

In the case of this clonotype: The junction departs from the called germline gene at one end, perhaps through a read error. This rearrangement joins TRBV6-1 to TRBJ2-4; 8 nucleotides match TRBD1. This CDR3 has 14 amino acids. Germline loops: CDR1 MNHNS, CDR2 SASEGT. The CDR3 reads CAGRGLGPKNIQYF. DNA for the CDR3: TGTGCCGGCAGGGGGCTGGGGCCCAAAAACATTCAGTACTTC.

V is TRBV4-1 and J is TRBJ2-5, with D perhaps matching TRBD1 or TRBD2 (5 bases each). The J call is doubtful: the DNA matches TRBJ2-7 better. Germline assignment: CDR1 MGHRA and CDR2 YSYEKL. The CDR3 covers 15 residues. The CDR3 sequence: CASARQGGLSYEQYF. CDR3 bases: TGCGCCAGCGCCCGGCAGGGCGGGCTAAGCTACGAGCAGTACTTC.

V and J are TRBV7-2 and TRBJ2-6, with D perhaps matching TRBD1 (6 bases). The J call may not be correct, given that the DNA end is closer to TRBJ2-1. The CDR3 is made up of 13 amino acids. The germline V gene encodes CDR1 SGHTA and CDR2 FQGNSA. Written as DNA, the CDR3 is TGTGCCAGCAGCCCGCGACAGGCTAATGAGCAGTTCTTC. Protein sequence: CASSPRQANEQFF.

This clonotype was seen repeatedly, ten times or more. The genes are TRBV4-2 and TRBJ2-5; D is perhaps TRBD2 (5 bases). The end of the DNA fits TRBJ2-7 better, so the J call may be wrong. Germline loops: CDR1 LGHNA, CDR2 YNFKEQ. This CDR3 has 14 residues. DNA of the CDR3: TGTGCCAGCAGCTACGGACTGCCCCTAGGCGAGCAGTACTTC. Its protein product is CASSYGLPLGEQYF.

The gene calls are TRBV27 and TRBJ2-1, with 7 bases that match TRBD2. The better agreement between TRBJ2-5 and the DNA end casts doubt on the J call. Germline CDR1 reads MNHEY; CDR2 reads SMNVEV (reference sequence). The CDR3 totals 16 residues. Here the CDR3 reads CASSLDAGVDVETQYF. As DNA, the CDR3 is TGTGCCAGCAGTTTAGACGCGGGAGTAGATGTGGAGACCCAGTACTTC.